This TCR beta chain was observed in a study of blood T cell repertoires in COVID-19. Clones were sequenced by immunoSEQ multiplex PCR, and TCRdb holds only the in-frame ones, with some missing. The sample includes around 400,000 clones, roughly 90% of them seen just once. This CDR3 contains 16 residues. V was pared by 0 bases and J by 8 bases, with 8 bases of the junction left unmatched. Germline CDR1 and CDR2: SGHVS and FNYEAQ. This rearrangement joins TRBV7-6 to TRBJ2-1; TRBD2 aligns across 9 bases. The clonotype comes from a man aged 35-49 years with acute or convalescent COVID-19. The sample comprised peripheral blood. CDR3 sequence reads: CASSLASRGGTDEQFF. Here the CDR3 DNA reads TGTGCCAGCAGCTTAGCATCGCGGGGGGGCACGGATGAGCAGTTCTTC.